This entry lists 14 T cell receptor beta chains sequenced from one sample in a study of CD8 T cells in Susac syndrome. Random hexamers primed reverse transcription of about 0.5 to 1 ug RNA. MiXCR, applied by TCRdb to the immunoSEQ multiplex PCR reads, yields one record per CDR3 protein. In the table there are 130,000 or so distinct CDR3 sequences, roughly 95% of which are singletons. The sample taken for sequencing was CD4+ T cells from PBMCs. These TCRs come from a human donor with multiple sclerosis.

The chain has TRBV20-1 and TRBJ1-2; the D is unclear. Germline V gene data show CDR1 as DFQATT and CDR2 as SNEGSKA (reference sequence). Trimming left V 2 bases short and J 4 bases short, with 17 bases between. The length of the CDR3 is 15 residues. CDR3 protein: CSARNILQQIYGYTF. The CDR3 nucleotides read TGCAGTGCTAGAAACATCCTTCAACAGATCTATGGCTACACCTTC.

This chain connects TRBV5-1 to TRBJ1-1; the D is unclear. This CDR3 region has 13 residues. The V gene's germline CDR1 is SGHRS and CDR2 YFSETQ. V was cut by 2 bases and J by 1 base, with 6 bases left in between. CDR3 residues: CASSFDKNTEAFF. CDR3 sequence (DNA): TGCGCCAGCAGCTTTGACAAGAACACTGAAGCTTTCTTT.

The V and J genes are TRBV11-3 and TRBJ1-2; the D gene is possibly TRBD1 (5 bases). The germline gives CDR1 SGHNT, CDR2 YENEEA. This CDR3 spans 14 amino acids. The V and J ends lost 4 bases and 4 bases respectively, with 13 bases between them. The CDR3, as DNA: TGTGCCAGCAGCTCGCGACAGCTAACCTATGGCTACACCTTC. It yields the protein CASSSRQLTYGYTF.

This clonotype was seen once. V gene TRBV20-1 combines with J gene TRBJ2-7; D possibly corresponds to TRBD1 (6 bases). With 6 bases removed from V and 0 bases from J, the gap between germline ends came to 15 bases. Germline CDR1 DFQATT, CDR2 SNEGSKA (reference sequence). This CDR3 region has 14 residues. The CDR3 sequence is CSAQGGWSSYEQYF. CDR3 DNA: TGCAGTGCACAGGGTGGGTGGAGCTCCTACGAGCAGTACTTC.

In nucleotides, the CDR3 is TGTGCCAGCAGCACGTTGGACAGGGCTTGGGGCTACACCTTC. Translated: CASSTLDRAWGYTF. This sequence joins TRBV3-1 and TRBJ1-2; 8 nucleotides match TRBD1. Germline CDR1 reads LGHDT; CDR2 reads YNNKEL (reference sequence). This CDR3 is 14 amino acids long. After removal of 5 bases from V and 8 bases from J, the junction contained 10 bases not matched to a gene.

This sequence joins TRBV5-1 and TRBJ2-7; D may match TRBD1 or TRBD2 (5 bases each). The CDR3 has 15 residues. Germline CDR1 SGHRS, CDR2 YFSETQ. The V end was cut by 4 bases, the J end by 6 bases, with 20 bases between. CDR3 in amino acids: CASSVSGTNGREQYF. The DNA for the CDR3 is TGCGCCAGCAGCGTGTCCGGGACGAACGGCCGCGAGCAGTACTTC.

V and J are TRBV3-1 and TRBJ1-5; D not resolved. Trimming took off 1 base at V and 6 bases at J, with 7 bases between the two ends. The CDR3 is 13 residues long. Per germline, CDR1 LGHDT and CDR2 YNNKEL (reference sequence). The CDR3 here is CASSQAVSQPQHF. CDR3 DNA sequence: TGTGCCAGCAGCCAAGCCGTCAGTCAGCCCCAGCATTTT. Full variable domain (missing parts from reference TRBV3-1 and TRBJ1-5): DTAVSQTPKYLVTQMGNDKSIKCEQNLGHDTMYWYKQDSKKFLKIMFSYNNKELIINETVPNRFSPKSPDKAHLNLHINSLELGDSAVYFCASSQAVSQPQHFGDGTRLSIL.

In its sample, this clonotype was seen a few times. This sequence joins TRBV28 and TRBJ1-1; 7 positions match TRBD1. Germline CDR1 reads MDHEN; CDR2 reads SYDVKM. The CDR3 has 13 residues. V dropped 6 bases and J dropped 5; count of bases not matched to a gene: 6. The CDR3 bases are TGTGCCAGCAGATCAGGGGGTAGGACTGAAGCTTTCTTT. It translates to CASRSGGRTEAFF.

This chain connects TRBV28 to TRBJ2-7; 9 positions agree with TRBD1. V was clipped by 3 bases and J by 8 bases; unmatched bases: 11. The germline V gene has CDR1 MDHEN and CDR2 SYDVKM. This CDR3 contains 15 residues. CDR3 coding DNA: TGTGCCAGCAGTTTGGACGGGACAGGGCTAACCCAGCAGTACTTC. It translates to CASSLDGTGLTQQYF.

This chain uses TRBV15 with TRBJ1-5; D gene ambiguous. CDR1 LNHNV and CDR2 YYDKDF come from the germline V gene (reference sequence). With 0 bases removed from V and 7 bases from J, the gap between germline ends came to 4 bases. The CDR3 length is 12 residues. As DNA, the CDR3 is TGTGCCACCAGCAGAGATAAGCAGCCCCAGCATTTT. This translates into CATSRDKQPQHF.

This clonotype appeared once. V usage is TRBV9 and J usage is TRBJ1-1, with D uncertain. The germline V gene encodes CDR1 SGDLS and CDR2 YYNGEE. The V end lost 0 bases, the J end lost 2 bases, and 8 bases lay between the germline ends. This CDR3 has 14 amino acids. This CDR3 is CASSVATLNTEAFF. The CDR3 DNA sequence: TGTGCCAGCAGCGTAGCCACACTTAACACTGAAGCTTTCTTT.

The chain combines TRBV7-9 with TRBJ2-7, with 9 bases identical to TRBD1. The CDR3 length is 14 residues. Trimming removed 4 bases from V and 3 bases from J; junction bases left unmatched: 4. CDR1 is SEHNR and CDR2 is FQNEAQ in the germline V gene (reference sequence). CDR3 in amino acids: CASSWGQGSYEQYF. In DNA form, the CDR3 reads TGTGCCAGCAGCTGGGGACAGGGAAGCTACGAGCAGTACTTC.

The chain combines TRBV11-3 with TRBJ1-1; D gene unclear. The CDR3 is made up of 13 amino acids. With 8 bases removed from V and 0 bases from J, the gap between germline ends came to 10 bases. CDR1 and CDR2 (germline): SGHNT, YENEEA. The DNA of the CDR3 is TGTGCCAGCGCCAAATATATGAACACTGAAGCTTTCTTT. Protein product: CASAKYMNTEAFF.

The chain couples TRBV25-1 to TRBJ2-1; D gene uncertain. The CDR3 covers 11 residues. In germline, CDR1 is MGHDK, CDR2 SYGVNS. Trimming cost V 10 bases and J 5 bases, with 9 bases left between them. The DNA for the CDR3 is TGTGCCACCCGTCGGGACAATGAGCAGTTCTTC. It codes for CATRRDNEQFF.